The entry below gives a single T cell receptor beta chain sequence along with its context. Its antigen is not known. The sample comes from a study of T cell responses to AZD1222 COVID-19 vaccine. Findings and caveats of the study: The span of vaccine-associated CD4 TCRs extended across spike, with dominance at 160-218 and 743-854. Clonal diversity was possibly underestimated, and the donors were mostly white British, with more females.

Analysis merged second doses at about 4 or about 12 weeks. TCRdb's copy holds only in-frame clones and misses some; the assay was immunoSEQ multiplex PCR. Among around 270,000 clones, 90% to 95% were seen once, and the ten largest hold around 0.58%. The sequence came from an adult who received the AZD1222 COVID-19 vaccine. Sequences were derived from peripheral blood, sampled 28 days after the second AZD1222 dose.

For the CDR3, the DNA is TGTGCCAGCAGCTCCTCCGGGGGGCGGGGGCATAGCAATCAGCCCCAGCATTTT. This sequence encodes CASSSSGGRGHSNQPQHF. This sequence joins TRBV21-1 and TRBJ1-5. TRBV21-1 is tagged as a pseudogene. The CDR3 is 18 amino acids.